The present entry profiles one TCR beta chain with its context. The same CDR3 arises from other DNA sequences in this sample as well. This entry belongs to a study of blood T cell repertoires in COVID-19. About the research overall: The United States, Italy and Spain supplied acute and convalescent COVID-19 samples. T cells, B-cell-depleted T cells, or PBMCs provided the cDNA or gDNA that served as material.

Per the authors' pipeline: Nucleated cell counts were estimated from reference gene primer amplification. Sequencing was performed with immunoSEQ multiplex PCR; in TCRdb, only in-frame clones are kept and a portion is missing. The DNA was the basis for D and trimming; V, J and clone size are from that table. The repertoire holds 250,000 to 350,000 clones, around 89% seen once, with under 0.95% in the top ten. The CDR3 is 12 amino acids. Germline CDR1 MNHEY, CDR2 SMNVEV (reference sequence). V lost 8 bases, J lost 1 base, and 8 bases lay in between. The genes are TRBV27 and TRBJ1-1, with D possibly matching TRBD1 (6 bases). The sequenced material came from peripheral blood. The receptor was derived from a man between 25 and 39 years old with acute or convalescent COVID-19. CDR3 sequence reads: CASSQGNTEAFF. In nucleotides, the CDR3 is TGTGCCAGCTCACAGGGGAACACTGAAGCTTTCTTT.